This TCR beta chain was captured by sequencing in a study of T cells after yellow fever vaccination. TCRdb analysed the 5' RACE reads with MiXCR anew, one entry per CDR3 protein. The sample holds around 160,000 distinct CDR3 sequences, approximately 6.8% seen once. Study-wide points: Most clones from primary vaccination resurfaced after the booster (nearly 97% CD4, more than 75% CD8). Of the clonotypes, a small share occurred in both CD4 and CD8 compartments.

This clonotype has a count of ten or more. Its antigen is as yet unknown. The starting material was CD4+ T cells sorted from PBMCs, obtained 4 to 6 days after the first yellow fever vaccination. The TCR was taken from a man between 18 and 29 years old who received the YFV17D yellow fever vaccine.

In DNA form, the CDR3 reads TGTGCCAGCAGCCAAGATCAGGCCCAGAACACCTTC. Protein: CASSQDQAQNTF. This chain connects TRBV14 to TRBJ1-2; unclear D gene. The CDR3 sequence is 12 residues long. Germline assignment: CDR1 SGHDN and CDR2 FVKESK. V was cut by 0 bases and J by 12 bases, with 11 bases left in between. Drawing the rest from reference TRBV14 and TRBJ1-2, the complete variable domain is EAGVTQFPSHSVIEKGQTVTLRCDPISGHDNLYWYRRVMGKEIKFLLHFVKESKQDESGMPNNRFLAERTGGTYSTLKVQPAELEDSGVYFCASSQDQAQNTFGSGTRLTVV.